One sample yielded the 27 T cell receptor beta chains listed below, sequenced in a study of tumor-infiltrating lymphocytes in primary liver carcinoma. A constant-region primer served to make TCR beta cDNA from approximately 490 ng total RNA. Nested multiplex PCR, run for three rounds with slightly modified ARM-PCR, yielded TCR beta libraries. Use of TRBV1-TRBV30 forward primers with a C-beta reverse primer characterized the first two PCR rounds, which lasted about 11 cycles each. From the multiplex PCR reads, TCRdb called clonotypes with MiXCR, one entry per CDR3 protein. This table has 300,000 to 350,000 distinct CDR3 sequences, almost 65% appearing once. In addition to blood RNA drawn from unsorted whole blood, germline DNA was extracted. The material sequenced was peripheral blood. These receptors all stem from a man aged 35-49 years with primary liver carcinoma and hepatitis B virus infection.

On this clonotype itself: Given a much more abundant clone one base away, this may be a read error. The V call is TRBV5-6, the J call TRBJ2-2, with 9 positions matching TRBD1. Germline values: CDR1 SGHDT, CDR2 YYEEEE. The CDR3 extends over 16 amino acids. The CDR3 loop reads CASSPPRTGVTGELLF. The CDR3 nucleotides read TGTGCCAGCAGCCCGCCCCGGACAGGGGTCACCGGGGAGCTGCTTTTT.

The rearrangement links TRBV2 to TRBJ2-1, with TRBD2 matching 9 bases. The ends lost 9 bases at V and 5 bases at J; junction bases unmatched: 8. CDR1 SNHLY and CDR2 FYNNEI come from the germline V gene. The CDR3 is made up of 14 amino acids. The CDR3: CASSLRLADNEQFF. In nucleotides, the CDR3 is TGTGCCAGTAGTCTCCGACTAGCGGACAATGAGCAGTTCTTC.

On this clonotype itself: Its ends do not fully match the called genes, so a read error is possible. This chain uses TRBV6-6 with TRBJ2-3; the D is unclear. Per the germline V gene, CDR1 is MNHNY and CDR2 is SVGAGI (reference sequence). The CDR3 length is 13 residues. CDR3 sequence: CASRPQVTDTQCF. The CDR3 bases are TGTGCCAGCAGACCGCAGGTCACAGATACGCAGTGTTTT.

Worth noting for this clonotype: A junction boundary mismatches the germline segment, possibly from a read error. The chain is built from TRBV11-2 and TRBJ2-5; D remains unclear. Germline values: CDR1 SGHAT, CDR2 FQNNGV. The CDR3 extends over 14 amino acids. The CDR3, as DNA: TGTGCCAGCGGCTTAATTGGCCCCCAAGAGACCCAGTACTTC. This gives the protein CASGLIGPQETQYF. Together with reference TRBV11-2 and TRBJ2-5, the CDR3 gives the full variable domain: EAGVAQSPRYKIIEKRQSVAFWCNPISGHATLYWYQQILGQGPKLLIQFQNNGVVDDSQLPKDRFSAERLKGVDSTLKIQPAKLEDSAVYLCASGLIGPQETQYFGPGTRLLVL.

Here the CDR3 DNA reads TGTGCCAGCTCTCCGGACAGGGATGATTCACCCCTCCACTTT. Translating it yields CASSPDRDDSPLHF. This chain joins TRBV7-9 and TRBJ1-6, with 8 nucleotides matching TRBD1. With 8 bases clipped from V and 8 bases from J, the junction kept 8 bases outside the gene matches. The CDR3 is 14 amino acids. CDR1 SEHNR and CDR2 FQNEAQ come from the germline V gene (reference sequence).

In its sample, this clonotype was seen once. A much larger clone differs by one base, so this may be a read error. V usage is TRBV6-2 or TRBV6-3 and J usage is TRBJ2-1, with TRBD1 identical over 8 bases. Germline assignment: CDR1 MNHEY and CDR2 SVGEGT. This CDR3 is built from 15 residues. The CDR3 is CAGSWTGSDYNEQFF. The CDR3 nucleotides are TGTGCCGGCAGCTGGACAGGGTCTGATTACAATGAGCAGTTCTTC.

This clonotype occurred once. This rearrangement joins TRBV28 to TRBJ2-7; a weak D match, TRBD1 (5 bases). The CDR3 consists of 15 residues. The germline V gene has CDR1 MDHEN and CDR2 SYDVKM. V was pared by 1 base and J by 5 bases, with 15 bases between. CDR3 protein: CASSLFFRSRDEQYF. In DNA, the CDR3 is TGTGCCAGCAGTTTATTCTTTCGGAGCAGGGACGAGCAGTACTTC.

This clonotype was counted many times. CDR3 DNA sequence: TGCAGCGTTGTCCCCGGGTCAGCCGAGCAGTACTTC. It encodes CSVVPGSAEQYF. This rearrangement joins TRBV29-1 to TRBJ2-7; D ambiguous. The CDR3 length is 12 residues. Germline-derived CDR1 and CDR2 are SQVTM and ANQGSEA. V lost 4 bases and J lost 6, with 13 bases in between.

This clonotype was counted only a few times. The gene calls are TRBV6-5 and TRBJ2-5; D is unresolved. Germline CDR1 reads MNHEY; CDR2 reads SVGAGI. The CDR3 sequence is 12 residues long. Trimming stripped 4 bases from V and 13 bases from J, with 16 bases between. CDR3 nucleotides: TGTGCCAGCAGTTCCTCAGGAACCCCCCGGTACTTC. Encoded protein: CASSSSGTPRYF.

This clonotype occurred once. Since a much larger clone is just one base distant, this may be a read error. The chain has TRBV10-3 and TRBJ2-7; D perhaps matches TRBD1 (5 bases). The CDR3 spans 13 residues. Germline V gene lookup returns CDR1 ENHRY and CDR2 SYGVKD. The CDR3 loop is CAIKAAWGYERYF. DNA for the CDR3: TGTGCCATCAAGGCCGCTTGGGGCTACGAGCGGTACTTC.

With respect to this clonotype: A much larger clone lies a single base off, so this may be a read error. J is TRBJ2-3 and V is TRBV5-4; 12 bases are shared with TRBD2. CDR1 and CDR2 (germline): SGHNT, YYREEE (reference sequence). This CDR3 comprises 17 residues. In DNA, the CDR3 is TGTGCCAGCAGCTTGGCGACTAGCGGGAGTAGCACAGATACGCGGTATTTT. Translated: CASSLATSGSSTDTRYF. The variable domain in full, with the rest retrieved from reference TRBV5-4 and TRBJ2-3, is ETGVTQSPTHLIKTRGQQVTLRCSSQSGHNTVSWYQQALGQGPQFIFQYYREEENGRGNFPPRFSGLQFPNYSSELNVNALELDDSALYLCASSLATSGSSTDTRYFGPGTRLTVL.

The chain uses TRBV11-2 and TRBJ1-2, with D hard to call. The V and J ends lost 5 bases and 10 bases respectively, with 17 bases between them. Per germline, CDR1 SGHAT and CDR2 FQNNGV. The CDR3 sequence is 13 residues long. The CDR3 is CASSPSHSDDYTF. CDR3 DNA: TGTGCCAGCAGCCCTTCCCATTCTGATGACTACACCTTC.

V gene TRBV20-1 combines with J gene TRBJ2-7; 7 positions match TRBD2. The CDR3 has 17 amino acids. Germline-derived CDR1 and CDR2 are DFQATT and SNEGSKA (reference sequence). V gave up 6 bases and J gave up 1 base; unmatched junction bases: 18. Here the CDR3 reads CSANLTSAGLRSYEQYF. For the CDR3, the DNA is TGCAGTGCAAATCTCACCTCAGCGGGACTGAGATCCTACGAGCAGTACTTC.

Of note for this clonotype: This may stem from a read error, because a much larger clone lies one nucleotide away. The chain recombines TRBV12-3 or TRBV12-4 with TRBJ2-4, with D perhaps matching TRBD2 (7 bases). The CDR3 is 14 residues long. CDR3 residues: CDSSPQGGGNIQYF. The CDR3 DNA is TGTGACAGCAGCCCGCAGGGAGGGGGAAACATTCAGTACTTC.

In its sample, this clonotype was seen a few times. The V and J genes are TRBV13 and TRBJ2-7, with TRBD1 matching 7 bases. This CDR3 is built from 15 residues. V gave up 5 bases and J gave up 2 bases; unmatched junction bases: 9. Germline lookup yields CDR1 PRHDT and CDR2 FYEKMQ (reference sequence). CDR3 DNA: TGTGCCAGCAGCCCACCGGGACAGATACCCTACGAGCAGTACTTC. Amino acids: CASSPPGQIPYEQYF.

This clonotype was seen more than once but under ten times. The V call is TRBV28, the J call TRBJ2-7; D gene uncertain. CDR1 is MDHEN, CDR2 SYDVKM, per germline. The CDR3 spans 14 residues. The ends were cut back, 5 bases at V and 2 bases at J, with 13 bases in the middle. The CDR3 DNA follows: TGTGCCAGCAGTCCGAACCAGGTCGCCTACGAGCAGTACTTC. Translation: CASSPNQVAYEQYF.

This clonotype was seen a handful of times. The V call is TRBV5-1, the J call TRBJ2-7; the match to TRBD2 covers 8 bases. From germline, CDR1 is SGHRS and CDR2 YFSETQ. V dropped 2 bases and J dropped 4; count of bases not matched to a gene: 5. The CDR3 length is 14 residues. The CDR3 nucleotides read TGCGCCAGCAGCTTAGCGGGAGAAGAGTACGAGCAGTACTTC. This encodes CASSLAGEEYEQYF.

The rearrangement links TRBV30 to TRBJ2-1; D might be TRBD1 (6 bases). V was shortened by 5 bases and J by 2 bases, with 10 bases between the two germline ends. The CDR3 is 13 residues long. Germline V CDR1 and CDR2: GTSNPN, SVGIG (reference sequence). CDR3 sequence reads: CAWERDTYNEQFF. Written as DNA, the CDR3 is TGTGCCTGGGAGAGGGACACCTACAATGAGCAGTTCTTC.

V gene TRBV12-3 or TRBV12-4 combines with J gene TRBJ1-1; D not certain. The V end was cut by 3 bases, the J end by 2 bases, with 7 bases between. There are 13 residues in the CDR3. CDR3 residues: CASSFNPNTEAFF. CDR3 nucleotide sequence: TGTGCCAGCAGTTTTAATCCAAACACTGAAGCTTTCTTT.

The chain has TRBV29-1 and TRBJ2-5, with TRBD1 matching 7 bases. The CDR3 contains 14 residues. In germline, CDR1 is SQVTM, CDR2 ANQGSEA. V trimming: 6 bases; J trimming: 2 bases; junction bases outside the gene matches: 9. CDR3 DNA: TGCAGCGTCGCCAGGGACAGTTATCAAGAGACCCAGTACTTC. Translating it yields CSVARDSYQETQYF.

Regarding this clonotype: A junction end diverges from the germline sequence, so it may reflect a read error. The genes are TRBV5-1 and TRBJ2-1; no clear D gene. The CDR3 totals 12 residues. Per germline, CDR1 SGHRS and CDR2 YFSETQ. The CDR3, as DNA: TGCACCAGCAGCTTCGTATCGCATGAGCAGTTCTTC. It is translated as CTSSFVSHEQFF.

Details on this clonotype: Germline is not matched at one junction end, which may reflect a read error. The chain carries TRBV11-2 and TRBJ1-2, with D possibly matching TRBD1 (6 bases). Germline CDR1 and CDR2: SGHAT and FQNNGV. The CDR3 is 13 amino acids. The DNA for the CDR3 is TGTGCTAGCAGCTCGGACAGTAACTATGGCTACACCTTC. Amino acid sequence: CASSSDSNYGYTF.

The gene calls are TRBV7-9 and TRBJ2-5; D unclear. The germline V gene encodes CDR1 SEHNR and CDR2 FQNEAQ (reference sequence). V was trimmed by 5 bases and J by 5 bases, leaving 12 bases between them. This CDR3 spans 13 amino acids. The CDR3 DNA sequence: TGTGCCAGCAGCCCTGGTGGGGATGAGACCCAGTACTTC. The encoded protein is CASSPGGDETQYF.

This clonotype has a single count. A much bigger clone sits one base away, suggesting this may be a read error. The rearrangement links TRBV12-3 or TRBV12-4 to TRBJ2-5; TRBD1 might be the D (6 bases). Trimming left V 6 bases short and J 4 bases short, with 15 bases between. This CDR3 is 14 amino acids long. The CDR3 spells CASRPRDTAETQYF. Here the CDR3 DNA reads TGTGCCAGCAGACCCCGGGACACTGCAGAGACCCAGTACTTC.

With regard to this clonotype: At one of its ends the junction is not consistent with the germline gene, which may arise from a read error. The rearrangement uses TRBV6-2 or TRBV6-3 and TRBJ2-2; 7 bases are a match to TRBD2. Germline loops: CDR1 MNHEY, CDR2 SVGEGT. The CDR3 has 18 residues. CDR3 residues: CASRAGFHRLLSTRELFF. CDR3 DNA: TGTGCCAGCAGAGCGGGGTTCCATAGGCTTTTGTCCACCAGGGAGCTGTTTTTT.

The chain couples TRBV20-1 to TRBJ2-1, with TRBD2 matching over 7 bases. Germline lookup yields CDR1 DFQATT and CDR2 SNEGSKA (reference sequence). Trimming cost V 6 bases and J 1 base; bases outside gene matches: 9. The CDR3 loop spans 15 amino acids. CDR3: CSAPWGEGSYNEQFF. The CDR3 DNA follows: TGCAGTGCACCCTGGGGGGAGGGATCCTACAATGAGCAGTTCTTC.

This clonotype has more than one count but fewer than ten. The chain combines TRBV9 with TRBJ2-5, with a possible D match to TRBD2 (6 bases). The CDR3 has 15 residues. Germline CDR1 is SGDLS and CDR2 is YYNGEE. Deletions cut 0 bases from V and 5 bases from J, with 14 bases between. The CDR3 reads CASSVAETSLETQYF. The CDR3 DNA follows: TGTGCCAGCAGCGTAGCAGAGACTAGTCTGGAGACCCAGTACTTC.